Below, 23 T cell receptor beta chains from the same sample are listed, as sequenced in a study of CD8+ T cells in alopecia areata. The sample's treatment: oral pan-JAK inhibitor, 5-10 mg twice daily. Extracted RNA was reverse transcribed into cDNA, the sequencing template. This table comes from immunoSEQ multiplex PCR, and its TCRdb copy is limited to in-frame clones, with some not included. The sample lists some 200,000 clones, 55% to 75% occurring once. Here the sequenced sample was CD4+ T cells sorted from blood, taken at week 24, from a patient treated with tofacitinib. Source of these receptors: a human donor with alopecia areata.

This chain uses TRBV4-3 with TRBJ2-2; D is possibly TRBD2 (5 bases). This CDR3 spans 15 amino acids. V lost 0 bases and J 7 bases, leaving 12 bases between the germline ends. The germline gives CDR1 LGHNA, CDR2 YSLEER. The chain's CDR3 is CASSQEPGVRGELFF. CDR3 sequence (DNA): TGCGCCAGCAGCCAAGAACCCGGGGTTCGCGGGGAGCTGTTTTTT.

This clone was seen a handful of times. The chain combines TRBV29-1 with TRBJ2-2, with TRBD2 identical over 7 bases. The V and J ends lost 5 bases and 0 bases, in that order; junction bases with no gene match: 3. Germline-derived CDR1 and CDR2 are SQVTM and ANQGSEA. The CDR3 loop spans 14 amino acids. CDR3 coding DNA: TGCAGCGTTCGCGGGGGTACGAACACCGGGGAGCTGTTTTTT. Its translation: CSVRGGTNTGELFF.

The J gene is TRBJ2-7, the V gene TRBV28; D may match TRBD1 or TRBD2 (5 bases each). V gave up 4 bases and J gave up 4 bases, with 29 bases separating them. The length of the CDR3 is 19 residues. Germline values: CDR1 MDHEN, CDR2 SYDVKM. The CDR3 reads CASSSSPRSGPGKGYEQYF. CDR3 nucleotide sequence: TGTGCCAGCAGTTCCTCCCCTCGTTCGGGACCAGGAAAAGGGTACGAGCAGTACTTC.

This clone was counted a few times. The chain carries TRBV19 and TRBJ1-2; a possible D gene is TRBD1 (6 bases). V shed 6 bases and J shed 8 bases, with 19 bases lying between them. CDR3 length: 14 amino acids. Germline V gene lookup returns CDR1 LNHDA and CDR2 SQIVND (reference sequence). CDR3 nucleotides: TGTGCCAGTAGCATACGACCTGAGGGGGACGGCTACACCTTC. Translating gives CASSIRPEGDGYTF.

V usage is TRBV5-1 and J usage is TRBJ2-1; the match to TRBD2 covers 11 bases. This CDR3 is 16 amino acids long. In germline, CDR1 is SGHRS, CDR2 YFSETQ. Trimming took 4 bases from V and 7 from J; bases not matched to a gene: 10. Here the CDR3 DNA reads TGCGCCAGCAGCCACATACTAGCGGGAGTGGGGAATGAGCAGTTCTTC. The encoded protein is CASSHILAGVGNEQFF.

The J gene is TRBJ2-7, the V gene TRBV4-1; 11 nucleotides match TRBD2. Trimming cost V 4 bases and J 2 bases; bases outside gene matches: 7. CDR3 length: 16 residues. CDR1 and CDR2 (germline): MGHRA, YSYEKL. This CDR3 reads CASSRTLAGVAYEQYF. CDR3 sequence (DNA): TGCGCCAGCAGCCGCACACTAGCGGGGGTCGCCTACGAGCAGTACTTC.

J is TRBJ1-5 and V is TRBV9; unclear D gene. The germline V gene has CDR1 SGDLS and CDR2 YYNGEE. The length of the CDR3 is 14 residues. Between the trimmed V and J ends, which lost 5 bases and 0 bases, there was a span of 9 bases. The CDR3 is CASSSGFSNQPQHF. The CDR3, as DNA: TGTGCCAGCAGTTCCGGTTTTAGCAATCAGCCCCAGCATTTT.

The chain carries TRBV29-1 and TRBJ2-5; tentatively, D is TRBD2 (6 bases). This CDR3 contains 14 residues. Germline assignment: CDR1 SQVTM and CDR2 ANQGSEA. Trimming removed 8 bases from V and 5 bases from J, with 21 bases in between. The CDR3 DNA reads as TGCAGCTCCCATGGCACAGTCCGGGGGGAGACCCAGTACTTC. Translating it yields CSSHGTVRGETQYF.

For this clone: A read error may account for a junction end that differs from germline. The V call is TRBV23-1, the J call TRBJ2-5; D ambiguous. TRBV23-1 is designated an ORF whose function remains uncertain. The CDR3 sequence is 8 residues long. The CDR3 sequence is CVQQTQYF. The CDR3 nucleotides read TGCGTCCAACAGACCCAGTACTTC.

The J gene is TRBJ2-5, the V gene TRBV30; 10 bases agree with TRBD2. Germline assignment: CDR1 GTSNPN and CDR2 SVGIG (reference sequence). The V and J ends lost 4 bases and 4 bases, in that order; junction bases with no gene match: 9. The CDR3 loop spans 15 amino acids. CDR3 residues: CAWTAGGPARETQYF. CDR3 DNA: TGTGCCTGGACAGCGGGAGGGCCCGCTAGAGAGACCCAGTACTTC.

This clone was counted at least ten times. V and J are TRBV9 and TRBJ2-7; 10 bases fit TRBD2. CDR1 is SGDLS and CDR2 is YYNGEE in the germline V gene. The CDR3 consists of 12 residues. The V gene end was trimmed by 7 bases and the J gene end by 5 bases; junction bases not matched to a gene: 3. CDR3 protein: CASGTSVNEQYF. The CDR3 DNA reads as TGTGCCAGCGGGACTAGCGTCAACGAGCAGTACTTC.

This chain links TRBV30 with TRBJ2-5; D remains unclear. V shed 2 bases and J shed 7 bases, with 17 bases lying between them. The CDR3 loop spans 14 amino acids. CDR1 GTSNPN and CDR2 SVGIG come from the germline V gene (reference sequence). The CDR3 DNA sequence: TGTGCCTGGAGTACAGTAAGAGGTCTTTTGACCCAGTACTTC. Amino acids: CAWSTVRGLLTQYF.

This clone was picked up a small number of times. The chain combines TRBV5-6 with TRBJ2-2, with 14 nucleotides matching TRBD2. Trimming cost V 2 bases and J 6 bases; bases outside gene matches: 6. This CDR3 is 17 amino acids long. Germline CDR1 reads SGHDT; CDR2 reads YYEEEE. The chain's CDR3 is CASSFPSTSGGAGELFF. CDR3 bases: TGTGCCAGCAGCTTCCCCTCGACTAGCGGGGGGGCCGGGGAGCTGTTTTTT.

This clone was counted only a few times. The rearrangement joins TRBV5-1 to TRBJ2-2; D might be TRBD1 (6 bases). Germline V lookup: CDR1 SGHRS, CDR2 YFSETQ. Trimming took off 3 bases at V and 0 bases at J, with 12 bases between the two ends. CDR3 length: 16 residues. The CDR3: CASSSDGGANTGELFF. CDR3 DNA sequence: TGCGCCAGCAGCTCAGATGGGGGCGCGAACACCGGGGAGCTGTTTTTT.

This clone was counted a few times. V usage is TRBV29-1 and J usage is TRBJ2-7, with 11 nucleotides matching TRBD2. The CDR3 loop spans 15 amino acids. The V and J ends lost 6 bases and 3 bases, in that order; junction bases with no gene match: 10. Per the germline V gene, CDR1 is SQVTM and CDR2 is ANQGSEA. The CDR3 reads CSVHVLGTSGYEQYF. CDR3 coding DNA: TGCAGCGTCCACGTTCTCGGGACTAGCGGCTACGAGCAGTACTTC.

The rearrangement links TRBV5-6 to TRBJ2-3; no clear D gene. The germline gives CDR1 SGHDT, CDR2 YYEEEE. CDR3 length: 15 residues. V gave up 0 bases and J gave up 0 bases, with 8 bases separating them. This CDR3 reads CASSLAIVSTDTQYF. As DNA, the CDR3 is TGTGCCAGCAGCTTGGCCATCGTGAGCACAGATACGCAGTATTTT.

The chain is built from TRBV6-5 and TRBJ2-5; TRBD1 matches at 11 bases. The length of the CDR3 is 14 residues. The germline CDR1 and CDR2 sequences are MNHEY and SVGAGI. V lost 5 bases and J lost 4; bases outside the gene matches: 3. For the CDR3, the DNA is TGTGCCAGCAGTGGACAGGGGGCAAGAGAGACCCAGTACTTC. It translates to CASSGQGARETQYF.

Concerning this clone itself: At one end the junction does not follow the germline gene, possibly because of a read error. J is TRBJ2-3 and V is TRBV29-1, with D perhaps matching TRBD1 (6 bases). The CDR3 sequence is 10 residues long. Germline V CDR1 and CDR2: SQVTM, ANQGSEA. Here the CDR3 DNA reads TGCAGCGTTGACATTGGGGGCCGTTTATTT. It is translated as CSVDIGGRLF.

The chain recombines TRBV4-3 with TRBJ2-7; no definite D call. Trimming left V 0 bases short and J 6 bases short, with 9 bases between. The CDR3 loop spans 13 amino acids. CDR1 is LGHNA, CDR2 YSLEER, per germline. CDR3 nucleotide sequence: TGCGCCAGCAGCCAAGACCCTCTAGGCGAGCAGTACTTC. It encodes CASSQDPLGEQYF.

This clone was observed a few times. The chain has TRBV28 and TRBJ1-3; D remains unclear. V lost 6 bases, J lost 2 bases, and 11 bases lay in between. CDR3 length: 14 residues. Germline loops: CDR1 MDHEN, CDR2 SYDVKM. The CDR3 reads CASSPGWPGNTIYF. The CDR3 DNA is TGTGCCAGCAGCCCAGGATGGCCTGGAAACACCATATATTTT.

The V call is TRBV27, the J call TRBJ2-7; maybe TRBD2 (5 bases). The V gene's germline CDR1 is MNHEY and CDR2 SMNVEV (reference sequence). The V end was cut by 2 bases, the J end by 3 bases, with 8 bases between. This CDR3 has 13 residues. The CDR3 DNA reads TGTGCCAGCAGTTTAAACGGGGTCTACGAGCAGTACTTC. As protein: CASSLNGVYEQYF.

V and J are TRBV2 and TRBJ1-2, with 9 bases that match TRBD1. Trimming cost V 5 bases and J 3 bases; bases outside gene matches: 7. Germline V gene data show CDR1 as SNHLY and CDR2 as FYNNEI. CDR3 size: 15 residues. This chain's CDR3 is CASSIDRGLDYGYTF. For the CDR3, the DNA is TGTGCCAGCAGTATCGACAGGGGGTTAGACTATGGCTACACCTTC. The entire variable domain, with the rest obtained from reference TRBV2 and TRBJ1-2, is as follows: EPEVTQTPSHQVTQMGQEVILRCVPISNHLYFYWYRQILGQKVEFLVSFYNNEISEKSEIFDDQFSVERPDGSNFTLKIRSTKLEDSAMYFCASSIDRGLDYGYTFGSGTRLTVV.

This clone was counted only a few times. The chain has TRBV5-1 and TRBJ2-7; the D gene could be TRBD1 or TRBD2 (5 bases each). The CDR3 is 15 residues long. The germline V and J ends were trimmed by 2 bases and 6 bases, with 18 bases remaining between them. The V gene's germline CDR1 is SGHRS and CDR2 YFSETQ. The CDR3 reads CASSFAIGTSSEQYF. The CDR3 DNA reads TGCGCCAGCAGCTTCGCCATCGGGACCTCGAGCGAGCAGTACTTC.